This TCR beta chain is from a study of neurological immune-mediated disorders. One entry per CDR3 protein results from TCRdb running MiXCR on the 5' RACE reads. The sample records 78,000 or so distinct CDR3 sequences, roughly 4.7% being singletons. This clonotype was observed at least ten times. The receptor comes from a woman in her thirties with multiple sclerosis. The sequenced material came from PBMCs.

The CDR3: CASSFGTENQPQHF. The CDR3 coding sequence is TGTGCCAGCAGTTTTGGGACGGAGAATCAGCCCCAGCATTTT. The rearrangement uses TRBV12-3 or TRBV12-4 and TRBJ1-5; tentative D call: TRBD1 (5 bases). V lost 3 bases, J lost 4 bases, and 10 bases lay in between. The CDR3 is 14 amino acids.